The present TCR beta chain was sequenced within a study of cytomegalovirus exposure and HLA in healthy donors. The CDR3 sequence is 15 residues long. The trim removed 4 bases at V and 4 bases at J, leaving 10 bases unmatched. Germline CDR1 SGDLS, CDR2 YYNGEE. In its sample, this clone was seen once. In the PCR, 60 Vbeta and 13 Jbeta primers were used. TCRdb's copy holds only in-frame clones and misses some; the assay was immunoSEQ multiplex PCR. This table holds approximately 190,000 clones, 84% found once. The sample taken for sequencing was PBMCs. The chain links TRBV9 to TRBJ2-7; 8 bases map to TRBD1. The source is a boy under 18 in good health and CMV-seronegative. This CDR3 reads CASSPWGQVNYEQYF. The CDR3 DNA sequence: TGTGCCAGCAGCCCGTGGGGACAGGTTAATTACGAGCAGTACTTC.